The clone carrying this T cell receptor (beta chain) appeared a few times. Its antigen remains unidentified. These data belong to a study of blood T cells in healthy people across ages. Findings of the study overall: It was not known whether donors were CMV positive (a possible confounder of expanded clonotype changes).

Between the trimmed V and J ends, which lost 0 bases and 1 base, there was a span of 7 bases. Germline V CDR1 and CDR2: GTSNPN, SVGIG (reference sequence). The CDR3 extends over 14 amino acids. Samples had at least 6 million PBMCs isolated from them. Primed by a sample-barcoded 5' primer and a J-beta primer mix, a second PCR proceeded for 7 to 11 cycles. TCRdb independently ran MiXCR on the 5' RACE reads; one entry per CDR3 protein. The top ten hold under 15% of the sample, which has around 1,100,000 distinct CDR3 sequences, less than 45% seen once. This sequence joins TRBV30 and TRBJ1-5; D uncertain. Sequenced: blood. The source of this sequence is a man aged 18 to 30 in good health. The CDR3 spells CAWSVLGSNQPQHF. The CDR3 nucleotides read TGTGCCTGGAGTGTTTTGGGGAGCAATCAGCCCCAGCATTTT. The full variable domain, with the rest looked up from reference TRBV30 and TRBJ1-5, is SQTIHQWPATLVQPVGSPLSLECTVEGTSNPNLYWYRQAAGRGLQLLFYSVGIGQISSEVPQNLSASRPQDRQFILSSKKLLLSDSGFYLCAWSVLGSNQPQHFGDGTRLSIL.